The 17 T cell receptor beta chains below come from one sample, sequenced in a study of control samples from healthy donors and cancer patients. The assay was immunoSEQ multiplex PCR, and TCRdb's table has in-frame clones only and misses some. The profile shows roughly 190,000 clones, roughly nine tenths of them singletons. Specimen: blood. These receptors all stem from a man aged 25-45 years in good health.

CDR3 in DNA: TGTGCCAGAAGGAAGACCAGGAGGACCCAAAATTCACCCCTCCACTTT. Translating gives CARRKTRRTQNSPLHF. The rearrangement links TRBV5-3 to TRBJ1-6; D unclear. TRBV5-3 is known as an ORF, though its function is uncertain. The V end lost 5 bases, the J end lost 7 bases, and 19 bases lay between the germline ends. The CDR3 length is 16 residues.

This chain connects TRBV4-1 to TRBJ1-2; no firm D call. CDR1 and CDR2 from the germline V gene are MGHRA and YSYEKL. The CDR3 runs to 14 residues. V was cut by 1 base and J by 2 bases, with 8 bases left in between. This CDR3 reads CASSQGSSNYGYTF. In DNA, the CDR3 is TGCGCCAGCAGCCAAGGAAGCTCAAACTATGGCTACACCTTC.

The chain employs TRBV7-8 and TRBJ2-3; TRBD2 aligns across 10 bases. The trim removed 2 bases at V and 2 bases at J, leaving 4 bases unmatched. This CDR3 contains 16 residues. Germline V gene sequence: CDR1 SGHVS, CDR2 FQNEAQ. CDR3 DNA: TGTGCCAGCAGCTTATATCTAGCGGGGGTCACAGATACGCAGTATTTT. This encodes CASSLYLAGVTDTQYF.

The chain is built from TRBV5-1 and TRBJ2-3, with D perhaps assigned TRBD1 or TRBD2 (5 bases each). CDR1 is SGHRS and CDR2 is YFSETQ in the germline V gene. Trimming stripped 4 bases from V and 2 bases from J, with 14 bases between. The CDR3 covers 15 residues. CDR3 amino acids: CASSRGDPPTDTQYF. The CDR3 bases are TGCGCCAGCAGCCGAGGGGACCCTCCCACAGATACGCAGTATTTT.

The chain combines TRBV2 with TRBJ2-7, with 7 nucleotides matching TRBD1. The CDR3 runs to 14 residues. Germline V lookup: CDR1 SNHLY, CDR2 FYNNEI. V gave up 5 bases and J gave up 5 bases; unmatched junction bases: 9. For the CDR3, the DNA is TGTGCCAGCAGTCCCGGGACAGCCCTAAACGAGCAGTACTTC. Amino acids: CASSPGTALNEQYF. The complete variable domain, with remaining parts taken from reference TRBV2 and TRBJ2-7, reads EPEVTQTPSHQVTQMGQEVILRCVPISNHLYFYWYRQILGQKVEFLVSFYNNEISEKSEIFDDQFSVERPDGSNFTLKIRSTKLEDSAMYFCASSPGTALNEQYFGPGTRLTVT.

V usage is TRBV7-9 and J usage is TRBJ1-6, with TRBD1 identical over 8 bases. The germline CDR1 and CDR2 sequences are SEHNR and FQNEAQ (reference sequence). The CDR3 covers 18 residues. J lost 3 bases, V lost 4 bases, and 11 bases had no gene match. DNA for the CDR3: TGTGCCAGCAGCTACCGCCGAGAGACAGGGGTCTATAATTCACCCCTCCACTTT. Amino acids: CASSYRRETGVYNSPLHF.

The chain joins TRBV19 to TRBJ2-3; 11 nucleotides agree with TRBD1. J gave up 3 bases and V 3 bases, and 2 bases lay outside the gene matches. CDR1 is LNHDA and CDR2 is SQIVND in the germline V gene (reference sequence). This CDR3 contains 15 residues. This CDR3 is CASSMDRGRTDTQYF. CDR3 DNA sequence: TGTGCCAGTAGTATGGACAGGGGGCGAACAGATACGCAGTATTTT. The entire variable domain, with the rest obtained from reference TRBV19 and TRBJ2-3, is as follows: DGGITQSPKYLFRKEGQNVTLSCEQNLNHDAMYWYRQDPGQGLRLIYYSQIVNDFQKGDIAEGYSVSREKKESFPLTVTSAQKNPTAFYLCASSMDRGRTDTQYFGPGTRLTVL.

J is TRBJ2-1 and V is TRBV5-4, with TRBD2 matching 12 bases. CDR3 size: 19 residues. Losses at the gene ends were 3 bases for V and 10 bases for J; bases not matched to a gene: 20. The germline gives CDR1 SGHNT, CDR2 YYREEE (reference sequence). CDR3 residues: CASSSLAGGPFTAHKEQFF. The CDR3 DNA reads TGTGCCAGCAGCTCCCTAGCGGGGGGGCCTTTTACAGCCCATAAGGAGCAGTTCTTC.

The CDR3 coding sequence is TGTGCCAGCAGTTACAGGGGGGACATAGAGCCCCAGCATTTT. Protein product: CASSYRGDIEPQHF. V is TRBV6-6 and J is TRBJ1-5, with a possible D match to TRBD1 (6 bases). V was trimmed by 2 bases and J by 8 bases, leaving 13 bases between them. Germline CDR1 is MNHNY and CDR2 is SVGAGI (reference sequence). The CDR3 is 14 amino acids.

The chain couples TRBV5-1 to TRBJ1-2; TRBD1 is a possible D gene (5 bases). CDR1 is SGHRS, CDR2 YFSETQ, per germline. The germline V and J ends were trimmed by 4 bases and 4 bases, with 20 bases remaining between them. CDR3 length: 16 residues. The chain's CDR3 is CASSIDVGTRGYGYTF. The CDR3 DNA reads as TGCGCCAGCAGCATTGACGTCGGGACCCGGGGCTATGGCTACACCTTC.

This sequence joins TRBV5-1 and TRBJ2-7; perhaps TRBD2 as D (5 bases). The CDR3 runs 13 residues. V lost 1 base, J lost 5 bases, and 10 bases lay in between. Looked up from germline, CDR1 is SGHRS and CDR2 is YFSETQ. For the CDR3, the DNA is TGCGCCAGCAGCTTGTTGGAGGCCCACGAGCAGTACTTC. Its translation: CASSLLEAHEQYF.

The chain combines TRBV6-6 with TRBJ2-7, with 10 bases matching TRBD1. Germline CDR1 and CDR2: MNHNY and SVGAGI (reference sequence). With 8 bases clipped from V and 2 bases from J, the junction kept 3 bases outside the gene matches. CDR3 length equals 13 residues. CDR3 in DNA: TGTGCCAGCCGTGACAGGGGGCCCTACGAGCAGTACTTC. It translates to CASRDRGPYEQYF.

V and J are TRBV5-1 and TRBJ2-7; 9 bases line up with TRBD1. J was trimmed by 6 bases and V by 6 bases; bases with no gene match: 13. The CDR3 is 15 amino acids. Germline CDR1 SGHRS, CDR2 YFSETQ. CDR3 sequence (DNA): TGCGCCAGCAACGGAGGACAGGGGTTCGGTCGCGAGCAGTACTTC. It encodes CASNGGQGFGREQYF.

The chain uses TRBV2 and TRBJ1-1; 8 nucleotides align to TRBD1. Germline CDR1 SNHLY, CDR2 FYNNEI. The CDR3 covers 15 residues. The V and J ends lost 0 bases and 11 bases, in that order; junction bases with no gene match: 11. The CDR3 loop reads CASSEAHPGGAMAFF. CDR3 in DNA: TGTGCCAGCAGTGAAGCGCATCCAGGGGGCGCGATGGCTTTCTTT.

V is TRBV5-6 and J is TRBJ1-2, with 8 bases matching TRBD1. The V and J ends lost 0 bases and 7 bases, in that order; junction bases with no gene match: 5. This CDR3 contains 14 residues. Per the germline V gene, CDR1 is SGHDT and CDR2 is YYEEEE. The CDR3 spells CASSLGQGAGGYTF. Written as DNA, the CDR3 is TGTGCCAGCAGCTTGGGGCAGGGGGCCGGTGGCTACACCTTC.

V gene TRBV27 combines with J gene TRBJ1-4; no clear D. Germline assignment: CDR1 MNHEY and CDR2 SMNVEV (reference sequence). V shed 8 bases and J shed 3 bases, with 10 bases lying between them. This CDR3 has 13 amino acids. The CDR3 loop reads CASGQKANEKLFF. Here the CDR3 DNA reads TGTGCCAGCGGTCAAAAGGCTAATGAAAAACTGTTTTTT.

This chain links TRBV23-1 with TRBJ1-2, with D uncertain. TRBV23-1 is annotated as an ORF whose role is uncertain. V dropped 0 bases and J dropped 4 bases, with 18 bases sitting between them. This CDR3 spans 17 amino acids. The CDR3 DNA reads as TGCGCCAGCAGTCAATCAAGATATTACAGCGAGTCCTATGGCTACACCTTC. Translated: CASSQSRYYSESYGYTF.